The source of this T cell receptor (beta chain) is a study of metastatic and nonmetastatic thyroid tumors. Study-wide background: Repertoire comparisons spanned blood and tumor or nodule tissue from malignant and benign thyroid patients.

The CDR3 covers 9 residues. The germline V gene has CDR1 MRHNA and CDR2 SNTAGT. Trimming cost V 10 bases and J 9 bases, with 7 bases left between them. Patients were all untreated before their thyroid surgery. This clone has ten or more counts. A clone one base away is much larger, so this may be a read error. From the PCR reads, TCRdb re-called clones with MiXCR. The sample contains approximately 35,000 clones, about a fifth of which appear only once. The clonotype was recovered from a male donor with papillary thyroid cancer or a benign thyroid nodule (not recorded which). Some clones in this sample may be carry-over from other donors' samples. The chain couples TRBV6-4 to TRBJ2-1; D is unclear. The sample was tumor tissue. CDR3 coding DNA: TGTGCCATGGTGTTTGAGCAGTTCTTC. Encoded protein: CAMVFEQFF.